Given below is one T cell receptor (beta chain) in context. The antigen remains undetermined. The CDR3 spans 14 residues. Looked up from germline, CDR1 is MDHEN and CDR2 is SYDVKM. After removal of 6 bases from V and 10 bases from J, the junction contained 7 bases not matched to a gene. TCRdb's copy holds only in-frame clones and misses some; the assay was immunoSEQ multiplex PCR. The sample lists more than 55,000 clones, about 80% occurring once. The sample originates from a study of T cell responses to AZD1222 COVID-19 vaccine. Pooled in the analysis were second doses at about 4 or about 12 weeks. Findings of the study overall: Repertoires were sampled only after the peak T cell response.

The receptor was derived from an adult who received the AZD1222 COVID-19 vaccine. The specimen comprised peripheral blood, sampled 28 days after the second AZD1222 dose. The V call is TRBV28, the J call TRBJ1-4, with 11 positions matching TRBD1. CDR3 residues: CASSQDRGRGKLFF. CDR3 sequence (DNA): TGTGCCAGCAGCCAGGACAGGGGGCGAGGAAAACTGTTTTTT.